The sequence of this T cell receptor (beta chain) was determined in a study of blood T cell repertoires in COVID-19. CDR1 and CDR2 from the germline V gene are SGHDT and YYEEEE. This CDR3 has 15 amino acids. J was trimmed by 3 bases and V by 5 bases; bases with no gene match: 2. TCRdb keeps only in-frame clones here, not all; method: immunoSEQ multiplex PCR. The sample has some 97,000 clones; around four fifths are singletons. The TCR sequence derives from a man between 70 and 80 years old with active or convalescent COVID-19. The chain has TRBV5-6 and TRBJ2-5; 15 bases agree with TRBD2. The sample consisted of peripheral blood. The CDR3 DNA is TGTGCCAGCAGTTGGACTAGCGGGGGGGAAGAGACCCAGTACTTC. Translation gives CASSWTSGGEETQYF.